The present T cell receptor (beta chain) was sequenced within a study of shared clonotypes between healthy human individuals. The study's findings and limits: Unshared clonotypes carried lower generation probabilities than those common to all four donors. Naive subsets tended to show greater estimated richness than memory subsets.

The table came from immunoSEQ multiplex PCR; TCRdb's copy has only in-frame clones and leaves some out. The table records hundreds of thousands of clones, roughly 87% of them present only once. This clone was counted a few times. What it binds is not known. The CDR3 extends over 13 amino acids. The germline CDR1 and CDR2 sequences are MDHEN and SYDVKM. The V end lost 6 bases, the J end lost 7 bases, and 13 bases lay between the germline ends. CD45RO+ cells went into CD8 memory alongside CCR7-negative CD45RA+ TemRA cells. Sequencing was performed on memory CD8+ T cells sorted from blood. Sample subset: CD45RO+ cells pooled with CCR7-negative TemRA cells. V usage is TRBV28 and J usage is TRBJ1-5, with D possibly matching TRBD1 (6 bases). This clonotype was sampled from a man in his late teens or twenties in good health. The DNA for the CDR3 is TGTGCCAGCAGATTGGGGGCTAGCCAGCCCCAGCATTTT. Its protein is CASRLGASQPQHF.